These 22 T cell receptor beta chains came from one sample sequenced in a study of blood T cell repertoires in COVID-19. Assay: immunoSEQ multiplex PCR; the TCRdb copy retains only in-frame clones and omits some. The sample holds 95,000 to 150,000 clones, 78% seen once. Sample: peripheral blood. These receptors were collected from a man between 65 and 85 years old with acute or convalescent COVID-19.

In its sample, this clone was seen once. J is TRBJ1-1 and V is TRBV19; D is possibly TRBD1 (6 bases). In germline, CDR1 is LNHDA, CDR2 SQIVND (reference sequence). This CDR3 is 13 amino acids long. V shed 8 bases and J shed 1 base, with 11 bases lying between them. The CDR3 DNA reads TGTGCCAGTTTACTACAGGGGAACACTGAAGCTTTCTTT. Its protein is CASLLQGNTEAFF.

This clone was picked up one time. The rearrangement joins TRBV9 to TRBJ1-3, with a weak D call TRBD1 (5 bases). This CDR3 region has 16 residues. V gave up 0 bases and J gave up 0 bases, with 10 bases separating them. Germline-derived CDR1 and CDR2 are SGDLS and YYNGEE. DNA of the CDR3: TGTGCCAGCAGCGTAGGGGACTCCGGCTCTGGAAACACCATATATTTT. Translating gives CASSVGDSGSGNTIYF. The full variable domain, its missing parts supplied by reference TRBV9 and TRBJ1-3, is DSGVTQTPKHLITATGQRVTLRCSPRSGDLSVYWYQQSLDQGLQFLIQYYNGEERAKGNILERFSAQQFPDLHSELNLSSLELGDSALYFCASSVGDSGSGNTIYFGEGSWLTVV.

The V gene is TRBV7-3, the J gene TRBJ2-3; possible D gene TRBD2, 5 bases. The germline V and J ends were trimmed by 2 bases and 2 bases, with 11 bases remaining between them. Germline CDR1 SGHTA, CDR2 FQGTGA. This CDR3 is built from 15 residues. The CDR3 loop reads CASSLGSAVTDTQYF. CDR3 coding DNA: TGTGCCAGCAGCTTAGGGTCAGCGGTCACAGATACGCAGTATTTT.

The CDR3 here is CASSAYRGNTEAFF. CDR3 sequence (DNA): TGTGCCAGCAGTGCCTACAGGGGGAACACTGAAGCTTTCTTT. V gene TRBV27 combines with J gene TRBJ1-1, with TRBD1 identical over 7 bases. Germline CDR1 and CDR2: MNHEY and SMNVEV (reference sequence). V shed 5 bases, J shed 1 base, and the junction held 4 bases outside the gene matches. CDR3 length: 14 amino acids.

This clone was seen only once. The rearrangement joins TRBV6-2 or TRBV6-3 to TRBJ2-2; TRBD2 matches at 8 bases. This CDR3 has 13 amino acids. With 5 bases clipped from V and 9 bases from J, the junction kept 5 bases outside the gene matches. CDR1 MNHEY and CDR2 SVGEGT come from the germline V gene. The CDR3 loop is CASSPGGPRELFF. CDR3 DNA sequence: TGTGCCAGCAGTCCGGGGGGGCCTAGGGAGCTGTTTTTT.

This chain connects TRBV5-4 to TRBJ1-4; 7 positions match TRBD1. V shed 0 bases and J 8 bases; nucleotides not matched to a gene: 4. CDR1 and CDR2 (germline): SGHNT, YYREEE (reference sequence). The CDR3 is made up of 14 amino acids. In DNA, the CDR3 is TGTGCCAGCAGCTTGGACAGGGGTTCGGAAAAACTGTTTTTT. It yields the protein CASSLDRGSEKLFF.

This sequence joins TRBV29-1 and TRBJ2-3, with 7 bases fitting TRBD2. The trim removed 1 base at V and 5 bases at J, leaving 6 bases unmatched. Germline CDR1 and CDR2: SQVTM and ANQGSEA. This CDR3 comprises 14 residues. In nucleotides, the CDR3 is TGCAGCGTTGAAGGTGGCGGGGGAGGAGATACGCAGTATTTT. This translates into CSVEGGGGGDTQYF.

V usage is TRBV7-3 and J usage is TRBJ2-7, with 12 positions matching TRBD1. J gave up 4 bases and V 5 bases, and 6 bases lay outside the gene matches. The CDR3 runs to 15 residues. Germline CDR1 SGHTA, CDR2 FQGTGA. The DNA for the CDR3 is TGTGCCAGCAGCGCCGGGACAGGGGGCTCGTACGAGCAGTACTTC. Its translation: CASSAGTGGSYEQYF.

V and J are TRBV7-2 and TRBJ2-7, with D maybe TRBD2 (7 bases). Trimming took 5 bases from V and 6 from J, leaving 17 bases between them. The CDR3 extends over 14 amino acids. Germline-derived CDR1 and CDR2 are SGHTA and FQGNSA. CDR3 in DNA: TGTGCCAGCAGCCTATTAGGGGGGGCGGGCGAGCAGTACTTC. It is translated as CASSLLGGAGEQYF.

In its sample, this clone was seen once. The rearrangement joins TRBV19 to TRBJ2-5, with TRBD2 identical over 10 bases. The CDR3 contains 16 residues. Germline loops: CDR1 LNHDA, CDR2 SQIVND (reference sequence). Unmatched junction bases numbered 5, after V lost 3 bases and J lost 1 base. CDR3 in DNA: TGTGCCAGTAGTATCAGGAGCGGGGGGGCCCAAGAGACCCAGTACTTC. Its protein is CASSIRSGGAQETQYF.

This clone came up a few times. The chain uses TRBV7-7 and TRBJ1-1; 8 bases match TRBD1. The length of the CDR3 is 15 residues. From germline, CDR1 is SSHAT and CDR2 FNYEAQ (reference sequence). The trim removed 5 bases at V and 1 base at J, leaving 6 bases unmatched. For the CDR3, the DNA is TGTGCCAGCAGCCAGTGGACAGGGCAGAACACTGAAGCTTTCTTT. It translates to CASSQWTGQNTEAFF.

A single count supports this clone. This sequence joins TRBV7-9 and TRBJ1-4; 7 bases line up with TRBD1. Germline trimming cut 8 bases from V and 8 bases from J; bases unmatched to any gene: 11. Germline V gene sequence: CDR1 SEHNR, CDR2 FQNEAQ (reference sequence). This CDR3 contains 14 residues. The CDR3 is CASGARDRREKLFF. In nucleotides, the CDR3 is TGTGCCAGCGGGGCGAGGGACAGAAGGGAAAAACTGTTTTTT.

The chain recombines TRBV11-3 with TRBJ2-1, with D possibly being TRBD1 (6 bases). Trimming stripped 4 bases from V and 8 bases from J, with 30 bases between. Germline loops: CDR1 SGHNT, CDR2 YENEEA. The CDR3 covers 19 residues. CDR3 DNA sequence: TGTGCCAGCAGCTACGACCTAGGGGGTGGTTCGTTTTACAGGGATGAGCAGTTCTTC. Protein: CASSYDLGGGSFYRDEQFF.

The J gene is TRBJ1-2, the V gene TRBV29-1; tentative D call: TRBD1 (5 bases). Trimming pared 6 bases from V and 4 bases from J, leaving 15 bases between. Per the germline V gene, CDR1 is SQVTM and CDR2 is ANQGSEA. The CDR3 totals 13 residues. DNA for the CDR3: TGCAGCGTGTCAGGGCGGGAGAGCTATGGCTACACCTTC. Its translation: CSVSGRESYGYTF.

This sequence joins TRBV19 and TRBJ1-1; 7 bases map to TRBD1. This CDR3 spans 14 amino acids. V lost 3 bases to trimming and J lost 6 bases; unmatched junction nucleotides: 7. In germline, CDR1 is LNHDA, CDR2 SQIVND (reference sequence). In DNA, the CDR3 is TGTGCCAGTAGTATTGTCAGGGGGAGAGCTGAAGCTTTCTTT. Its translation: CASSIVRGRAEAFF.

The rearrangement uses TRBV4-2 and TRBJ2-7; D is unclear. Trimming pared 1 base from V and 3 bases from J, leaving 13 bases between. Germline V gene data show CDR1 as LGHNA and CDR2 as YNFKEQ. The CDR3 is 15 amino acids. The CDR3 is CASSQADNLGYEQYF. The DNA of the CDR3 is TGTGCCAGCAGCCAAGCTGACAATTTGGGCTACGAGCAGTACTTC.

The rearrangement joins TRBV4-1 to TRBJ2-5; 7 bases agree with TRBD2. The germline V gene has CDR1 MGHRA and CDR2 YSYEKL. The CDR3 consists of 13 residues. The J segment lost 6 bases and the V segment lost 4 bases, leaving 5 bases of the junction unmatched. CDR3 sequence reads: CASSPTSEKTQYF. As DNA, the CDR3 is TGCGCCAGCAGCCCTACTAGCGAGAAGACCCAGTACTTC.

This clone has a handful of counts. The chain joins TRBV2 to TRBJ2-3; 11 bases match TRBD2. Germline V gives CDR1 SNHLY, CDR2 FYNNEI. Losses at the gene ends were 4 bases for V and 6 bases for J; bases not matched to a gene: 6. This CDR3 has 15 amino acids. The CDR3 DNA is TGTGCCAGCAGTGCTCTAGCGGGGGGAGGGGATACGCAGTATTTT. Translation: CASSALAGGGDTQYF.

In its sample, this clone ranks as large (0.1 to 1%). The rearrangement links TRBV14 to TRBJ1-3, with D tentatively TRBD1 (6 bases). The CDR3 is 15 residues long. V was shortened by 1 base and J by 2 bases, with 9 bases between the two germline ends. CDR1 is SGHDN, CDR2 FVKESK, per germline. The CDR3 is CASSQGRGPGNTIYF. The CDR3 bases are TGTGCCAGCAGCCAAGGCAGGGGCCCTGGAAACACCATATATTTT.

The gene calls are TRBV7-2 and TRBJ1-2; 9 bases are shared with TRBD1. This CDR3 has 14 amino acids. V lost 2 bases and J lost 4; bases outside the gene matches: 2. Germline V CDR1 and CDR2: SGHTA, FQGNSA. The CDR3 coding sequence is TGTGCCAGCAGCTTATCGACAGGGGGCTATGGCTACACCTTC. Its protein is CASSLSTGGYGYTF.

V and J are TRBV9 and TRBJ1-2; D gene ambiguous. The CDR3 is made up of 13 amino acids. Looked up from germline, CDR1 is SGDLS and CDR2 is YYNGEE. The V end was cut by 3 bases, the J end by 6 bases, with 12 bases between. The CDR3 reads CASSASGFDGYTF. The CDR3, as DNA: TGTGCCAGCAGCGCTAGCGGTTTCGATGGCTACACCTTC.

The V and J genes are TRBV6-6 and TRBJ1-2, with TRBD1 identical over 8 bases. The germline gives CDR1 MNHNY, CDR2 SVGAGI (reference sequence). Trimming at V came to 5 bases and at J to 2 bases, leaving 7 bases not matched to a gene. CDR3 length equals 15 residues. DNA for the CDR3: TGTGCCAGCAGTCAGAGGACAGGGAGAAACTATGGCTACACCTTC. This encodes CASSQRTGRNYGYTF.